The present entry profiles one T cell receptor beta chain with its context. Repertoires were generated with immunoSEQ multiplex PCR, while TCRdb's copy carries only in-frame clones and drops some. The sample yields roughly 78,000 clones, around 90% seen once. The data stem from a study of blood T cell repertoires in COVID-19. Whole-study context: COVID-19 samples collected from the United States, Italy and Spain covered acute and convalescent phases.

CDR3 length: 14 amino acids. V lost 6 bases and J lost 1; bases outside the gene matches: 2. The germline CDR1 and CDR2 sequences are SGHTA and FQGTGA. The TCR sequence derives from a man over 45 with acute or convalescent COVID-19. The chain links TRBV7-3 to TRBJ2-2; 7 bases align to TRBD1. Sequenced material: peripheral blood. The CDR3 DNA follows: TGTGCCAGCAGACAGGGGATGAACACCGGGGAGCTGTTTTTT. It specifies CASRQGMNTGELFF.